This T cell receptor beta chain is drawn from a study of T cell responses to AZD1222 COVID-19 vaccine. On this clone: What it binds is not known.

Method: immunoSEQ multiplex PCR; TCRdb's copy keeps in-frame clones and lacks some. Of under 200,000 clones listed, over 85% are singletons. General study results and limits: Close to half of all spike-specific TCRs reportedly target regions of the variants that are unmutated. Researchers report vaccine-associated CD4 TCRs spanning spike, with dominance at 160-218 and 743-854. In a largely white British group with more females than males, clonal diversity was possibly underestimated. No day 14 peak samples; only post-peak repertoires were characterized.

The sample in question was peripheral blood, obtained 28 days after the second dose of the MenACWY control vaccine. The source of this sequence is an adult who received the MenACWY meningococcal vaccine as a control.

This chain's CDR3 is CASSSIAGAGEQYF. In DNA, the CDR3 is TGTGCCAGCAGCTCCATAGCGGGAGCTGGAGAGCAGTACTTC. The chain combines TRBV7-9 with TRBJ2-7; TRBD2 aligns across 9 bases. The germline V gene encodes CDR1 SEHNR and CDR2 FQNEAQ (reference sequence). The CDR3 totals 14 residues. J gave up 7 bases and V 4 bases, and 8 bases lay outside the gene matches.